This T cell receptor beta chain originates from a study of shared clonotypes between healthy human individuals. Whole-study findings and limits: When naive CD4 clonotypes were compared across a few donors, approximately 5% were shared.

CDR1 SGHAT and CDR2 FQNNGV come from the germline V gene. Losses at the gene ends were 3 bases for V and 6 bases for J; bases not matched to a gene: 8. The CDR3 contains 15 residues. For each subset, genomic DNA was distributed in equal portions over several immunoSEQ plates. The protocol was immunoSEQ multiplex PCR, while the TCRdb copy is restricted to in-frame clones and leaves out a portion. The sample includes over 850,000 clones, more than 75% of them seen just once. This clone showed up many times. What it binds is not known. Sample: memory CD4+ T cells from PBMCs. Noted subset: CD45RA-negative fraction. The chain joins TRBV11-2 to TRBJ1-2, with 9 bases fitting TRBD1. The receptor was isolated from a young man in good health. Some clones in this sample may be carry-over from other donors' samples. CDR3 in amino acids: CASSFLTGGMDGYTF. The CDR3 nucleotides read TGTGCCAGCAGCTTTTTGACAGGGGGGATGGATGGCTACACCTTC. Supplemented by reference TRBV11-2 and TRBJ1-2, the full variable domain reads EAGVAQSPRYKIIEKRQSVAFWCNPISGHATLYWYQQILGQGPKLLIQFQNNGVVDDSQLPKDRFSAERLKGVDSTLKIQPAKLEDSAVYLCASSFLTGGMDGYTFGSGTRLTVV.